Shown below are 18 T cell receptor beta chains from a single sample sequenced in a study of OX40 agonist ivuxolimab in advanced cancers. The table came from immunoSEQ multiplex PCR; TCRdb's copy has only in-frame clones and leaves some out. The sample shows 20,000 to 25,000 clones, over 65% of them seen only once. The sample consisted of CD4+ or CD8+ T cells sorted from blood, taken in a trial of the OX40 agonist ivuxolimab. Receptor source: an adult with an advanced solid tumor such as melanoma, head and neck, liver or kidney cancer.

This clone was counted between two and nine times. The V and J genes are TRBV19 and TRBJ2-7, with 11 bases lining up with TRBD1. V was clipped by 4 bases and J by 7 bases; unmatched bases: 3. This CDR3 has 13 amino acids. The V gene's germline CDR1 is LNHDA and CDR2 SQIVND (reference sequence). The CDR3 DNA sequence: TGTGCCAGTAGTACCGGACAGGGGGCAGAGCAGTACTTC. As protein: CASSTGQGAEQYF.

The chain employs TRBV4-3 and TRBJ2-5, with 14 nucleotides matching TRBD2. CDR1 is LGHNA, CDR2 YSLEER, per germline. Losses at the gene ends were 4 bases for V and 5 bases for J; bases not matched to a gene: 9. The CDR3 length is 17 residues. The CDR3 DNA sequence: TGCGCCAGCAGCCCCGGGACTAGCGGGGGTTGGGCGGAGACCCAGTACTTC. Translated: CASSPGTSGGWAETQYF.

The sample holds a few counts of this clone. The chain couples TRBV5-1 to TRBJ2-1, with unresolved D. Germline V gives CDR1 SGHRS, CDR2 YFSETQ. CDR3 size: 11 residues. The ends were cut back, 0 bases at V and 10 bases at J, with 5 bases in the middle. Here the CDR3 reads CASSLGAEQFF. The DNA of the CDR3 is TGCGCCAGCAGCTTGGGGGCGGAGCAGTTCTTC.

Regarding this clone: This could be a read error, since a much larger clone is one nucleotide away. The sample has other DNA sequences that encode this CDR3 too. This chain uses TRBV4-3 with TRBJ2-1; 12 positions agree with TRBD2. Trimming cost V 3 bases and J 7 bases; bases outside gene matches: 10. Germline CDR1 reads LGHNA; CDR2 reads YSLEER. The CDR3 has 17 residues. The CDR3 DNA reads TGCGCCAGCAGCCACGACCGACTAGCGGGAGTCCGTAATGAGCAGTTCTTC. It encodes CASSHDRLAGVRNEQFF.

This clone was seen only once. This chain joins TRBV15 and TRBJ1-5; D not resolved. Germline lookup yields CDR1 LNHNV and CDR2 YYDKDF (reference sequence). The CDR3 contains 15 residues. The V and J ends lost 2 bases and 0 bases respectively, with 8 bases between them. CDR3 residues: CATSRTLDSNQPQHF. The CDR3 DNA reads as TGTGCCACCAGCAGAACACTAGATAGCAATCAGCCCCAGCATTTT.

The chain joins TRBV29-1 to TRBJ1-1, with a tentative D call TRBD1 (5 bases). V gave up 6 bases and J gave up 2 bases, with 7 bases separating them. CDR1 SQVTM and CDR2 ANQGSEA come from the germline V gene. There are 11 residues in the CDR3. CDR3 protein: CSVGENTEAFF. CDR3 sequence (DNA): TGCAGCGTGGGGGAAAACACTGAAGCTTTCTTT.

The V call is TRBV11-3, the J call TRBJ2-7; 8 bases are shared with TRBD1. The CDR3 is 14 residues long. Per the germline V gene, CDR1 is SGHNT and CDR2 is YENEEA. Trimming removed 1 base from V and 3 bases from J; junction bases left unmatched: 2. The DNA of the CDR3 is TGTGCCAGCAGCTTAGCACAGGGGGACTACGAGCAGTACTTC. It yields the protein CASSLAQGDYEQYF.

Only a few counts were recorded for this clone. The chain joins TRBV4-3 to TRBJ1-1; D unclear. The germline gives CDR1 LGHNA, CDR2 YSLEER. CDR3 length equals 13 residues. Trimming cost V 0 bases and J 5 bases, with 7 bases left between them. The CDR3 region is CASSQDSVTEAFF. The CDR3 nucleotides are TGCGCCAGCAGCCAAGACAGTGTTACTGAAGCTTTCTTT.

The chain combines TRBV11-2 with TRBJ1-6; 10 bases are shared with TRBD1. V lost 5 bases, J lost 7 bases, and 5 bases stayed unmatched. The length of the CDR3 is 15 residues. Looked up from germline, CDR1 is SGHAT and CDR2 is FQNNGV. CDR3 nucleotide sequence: TGTGCCAGCAGCCGCGGGACAGGGGACAATTCACCCCTCCACTTT. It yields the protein CASSRGTGDNSPLHF.

The CDR3 is CASSPAGTGVYEQYF. CDR3 nucleotide sequence: TGCGCCAGCAGCCCCGCGGGGACAGGGGTCTACGAGCAGTACTTC. The chain employs TRBV5-1 and TRBJ2-7; 10 nucleotides match TRBD1. CDR3 length: 15 amino acids. V was clipped by 4 bases and J by 3 bases; unmatched bases: 7. Looked up from germline, CDR1 is SGHRS and CDR2 is YFSETQ.

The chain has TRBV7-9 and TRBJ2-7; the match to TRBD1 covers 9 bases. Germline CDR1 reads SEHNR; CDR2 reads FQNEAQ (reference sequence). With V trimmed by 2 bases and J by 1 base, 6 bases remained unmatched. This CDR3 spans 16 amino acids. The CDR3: CASSLPAGTGSYEQYF. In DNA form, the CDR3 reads TGTGCCAGCAGCTTACCGGCCGGGACAGGGTCCTACGAGCAGTACTTC.

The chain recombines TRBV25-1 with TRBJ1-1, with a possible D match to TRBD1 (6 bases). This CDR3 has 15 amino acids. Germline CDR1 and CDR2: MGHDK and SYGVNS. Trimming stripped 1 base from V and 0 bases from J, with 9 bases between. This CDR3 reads CASSEWGAMNTEAFF. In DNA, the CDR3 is TGTGCCAGCAGTGAATGGGGGGCAATGAACACTGAAGCTTTCTTT.

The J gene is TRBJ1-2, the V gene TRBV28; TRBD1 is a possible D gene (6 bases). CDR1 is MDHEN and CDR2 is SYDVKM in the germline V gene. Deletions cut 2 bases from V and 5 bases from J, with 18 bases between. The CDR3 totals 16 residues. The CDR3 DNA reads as TGTGCCAGCAGTTTAGAGGGGGGACCCTTGCCTTATGGCTACACCTTC. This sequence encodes CASSLEGGPLPYGYTF.

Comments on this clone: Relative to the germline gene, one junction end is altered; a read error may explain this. CDR3 sequence: CASSLNSGGLSRWETQYF. CDR3 DNA: TGTGCTAGCAGCTTAAATAGCGGGGGACTGAGTAGGTGGGAGACCCAGTACTTC. The V call is TRBV7-7, the J call TRBJ2-5; TRBD2 aligns across 9 bases. The CDR3 consists of 18 residues. Germline V CDR1 and CDR2: SSHAT, FNYEAQ (reference sequence).

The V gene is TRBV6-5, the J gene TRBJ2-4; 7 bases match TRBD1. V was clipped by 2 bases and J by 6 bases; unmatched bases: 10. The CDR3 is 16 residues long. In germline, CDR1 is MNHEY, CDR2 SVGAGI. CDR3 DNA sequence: TGTGCCAGCAGTTACGGGTCAGGGGGTCTTGGAAACATTCAGTACTTC. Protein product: CASSYGSGGLGNIQYF.

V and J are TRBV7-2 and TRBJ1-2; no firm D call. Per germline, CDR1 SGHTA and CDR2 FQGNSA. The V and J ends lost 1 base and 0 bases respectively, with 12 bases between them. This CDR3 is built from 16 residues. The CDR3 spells CASSLVGPLPNYGYTF. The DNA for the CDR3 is TGTGCCAGCAGCTTAGTTGGGCCGTTGCCTAACTATGGCTACACCTTC.

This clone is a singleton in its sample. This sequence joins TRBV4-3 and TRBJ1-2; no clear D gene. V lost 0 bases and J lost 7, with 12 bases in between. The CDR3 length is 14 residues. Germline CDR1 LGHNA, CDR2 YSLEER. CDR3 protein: CASSQEKRAVGYTF. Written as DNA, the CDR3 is TGCGCCAGCAGCCAAGAGAAGAGGGCGGTTGGCTACACCTTC.

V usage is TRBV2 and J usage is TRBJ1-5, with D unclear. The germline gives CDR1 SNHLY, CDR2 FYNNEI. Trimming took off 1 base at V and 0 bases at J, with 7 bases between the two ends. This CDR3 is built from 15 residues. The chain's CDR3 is CASSEGRYSNQPQHF. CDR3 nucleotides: TGTGCCAGCAGTGAAGGCAGGTATAGCAATCAGCCCCAGCATTTT.